This TCR beta chain was identified in a study of T-cell reconstitution after alpha-beta-depleted transplantation in children. The study, taken as a whole, reports: From newly produced T cells came most of the T-cell counts and diversity one year after transplant. Several hundred expanded graft clones reportedly gave rise to the alpha-beta T cells present about two months after transplant.

Details on this clonotype: The antigen remains undetermined.

Construction of the TCRbeta library involved unique molecular identifiers. TCRdb analysed the PCR reads with MiXCR anew, one entry per CDR3 protein. The table shows approximately 130,000 distinct CDR3 sequences, with about 9.5% occurring only once. Germline V gives CDR1 DFQATT, CDR2 SNEGSKA (reference sequence). With 5 bases clipped from V and 0 bases from J, the junction kept 9 bases outside the gene matches. The CDR3 runs to 15 residues. The rearrangement joins TRBV20-1 to TRBJ2-7; 8 nucleotides agree with TRBD2. This TCR was recovered from a girl under three years old who had a stem cell transplant for combined immunodeficiency, so the T cells may come from the graft donor. The sample here was PBMCs, mostly from graft donor cells, taken 180 days after TCRalphabeta/CD19-depleted stem cell transplant. In DNA form, the CDR3 reads TGCAGTGCTTCAAGCGTTCTAGCGGGCTCCTACGAGCAGTACTTC. Translated, it gives CSASSVLAGSYEQYF.